This T cell receptor (beta chain) was identified during a study of blood T cell repertoires in COVID-19. Clones were read by immunoSEQ multiplex PCR, and TCRdb kept only the in-frame ones, dropping some. The sample shows 200,000 to 300,000 clones, approximately 90% of them seen only once. Trimming took off 3 bases at V and 4 bases at J, with 4 bases between the two ends. Germline lookup yields CDR1 LNHDA and CDR2 SQIVND (reference sequence). The CDR3 spans 12 residues. Participants were aged about 18 to 89 years from approximately 25 US areas. The clonotype originates from a man in his forties who had recovered from COVID-19. The rearrangement links TRBV19 to TRBJ1-5; D is uncertain. The material sequenced was PBMCs or T cells enriched from blood (not recorded which). The CDR3 DNA follows: TGTGCCAGTAGTATTTCGAATCAGCCCCAGCATTTT. Translation gives CASSISNQPQHF.